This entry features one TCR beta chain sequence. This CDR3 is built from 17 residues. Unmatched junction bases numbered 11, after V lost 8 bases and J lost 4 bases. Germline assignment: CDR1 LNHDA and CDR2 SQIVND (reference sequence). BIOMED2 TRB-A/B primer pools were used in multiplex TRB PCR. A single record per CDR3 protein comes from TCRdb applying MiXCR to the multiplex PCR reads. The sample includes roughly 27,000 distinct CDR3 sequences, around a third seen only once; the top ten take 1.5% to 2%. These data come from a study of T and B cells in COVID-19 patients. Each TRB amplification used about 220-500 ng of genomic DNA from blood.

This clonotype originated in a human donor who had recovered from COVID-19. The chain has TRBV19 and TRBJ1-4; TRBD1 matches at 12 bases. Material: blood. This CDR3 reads CASCFRDRGLGNEKLFF. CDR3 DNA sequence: TGTGCCAGTTGTTTCCGGGACAGGGGGCTCGGTAATGAAAAACTGTTTTTT. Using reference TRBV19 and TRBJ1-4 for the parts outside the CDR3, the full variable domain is DGGITQSPKYLFRKEGQNVTLSCEQNLNHDAMYWYRQDPGQGLRLIYYSQIVNDFQKGDIAEGYSVSREKKESFPLTVTSAQKNPTAFYLCASCFRDRGLGNEKLFFGSGTQLSVL.